Shown below are 4 T cell receptor beta chains from a single sample sequenced in a study of OX40 agonist ivuxolimab in advanced cancers. Method: immunoSEQ multiplex PCR; TCRdb's copy keeps in-frame clones and lacks some. The top ten hold under 30% of the sample, which has fewer than 35,000 clones, about 80% seen once. The sequences come from CD4+ or CD8+ T cells sorted from blood, collected in a trial of the OX40 agonist ivuxolimab. The receptors were gathered from an adult with an advanced solid tumor such as melanoma, head and neck, liver or kidney cancer.

The chain uses TRBV7-3 and TRBJ1-1; no reliable D call. Trimming pared 8 bases from V and 1 base from J, leaving 8 bases between. This CDR3 has 12 amino acids. Germline CDR1 and CDR2: SGHTA and FQGTGA. CDR3 region: CASVLENTEAFF. In nucleotides, the CDR3 is TGTGCCAGCGTTCTGGAGAACACTGAAGCTTTCTTT.

The chain uses TRBV5-1 and TRBJ1-1; D ambiguous. V lost 1 base, J lost 0 bases, and 7 bases lay in between. Germline values: CDR1 SGHRS, CDR2 YFSETQ. The CDR3 is made up of 14 amino acids. The CDR3 bases are TGCGCCAGCAGCTTGAACAGCATGAACACTGAAGCTTTCTTT. Protein: CASSLNSMNTEAFF. Variable domain in full (rest from reference TRBV5-1 and TRBJ1-1): KAGVTQTPRYLIKTRGQQVTLSCSPISGHRSVSWYQQTPGQGLQFLFEYFSETQRNKGNFPGRFSGRQFSNSRSEMNVSTLELGDSALYLCASSLNSMNTEAFFGQGTRLTVV.

This clone turned up a few times. V and J are TRBV9 and TRBJ2-2, with 7 nucleotides matching TRBD1. The germline gives CDR1 SGDLS, CDR2 YYNGEE. The trim removed 0 bases at V and 6 bases at J, leaving 5 bases unmatched. The length of the CDR3 is 15 residues. This CDR3 is CASSVGQGVAGELFF. DNA of the CDR3: TGTGCCAGCAGCGTAGGACAGGGCGTCGCCGGGGAGCTGTTTTTT.

The chain employs TRBV7-3 and TRBJ2-2; D is possibly TRBD1 (6 bases). The germline V and J ends were trimmed by 4 bases and 4 bases, with 13 bases remaining between them. Germline assignment: CDR1 SGHTA and CDR2 FQGTGA. CDR3 length: 15 amino acids. The CDR3 loop reads CASSSDSARTGELFF. CDR3 nucleotides: TGTGCCAGCAGCTCGGACAGCGCCCGCACCGGGGAGCTGTTTTTT.